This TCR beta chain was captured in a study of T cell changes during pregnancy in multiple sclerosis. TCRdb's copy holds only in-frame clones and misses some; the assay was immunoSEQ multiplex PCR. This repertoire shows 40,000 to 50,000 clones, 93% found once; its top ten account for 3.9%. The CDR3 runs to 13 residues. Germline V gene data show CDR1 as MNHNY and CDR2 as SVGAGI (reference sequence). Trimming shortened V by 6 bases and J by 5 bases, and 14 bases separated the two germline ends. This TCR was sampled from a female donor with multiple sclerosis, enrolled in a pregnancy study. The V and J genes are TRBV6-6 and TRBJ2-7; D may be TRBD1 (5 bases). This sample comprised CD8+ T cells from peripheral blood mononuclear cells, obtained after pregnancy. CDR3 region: CASSDAGSNEQYF. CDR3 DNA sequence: TGTGCCAGCAGCGACGCAGGGTCCAACGAGCAGTACTTC.